The 20 T cell receptor beta chains listed next were all sequenced from one sample in a study of cytomegalovirus exposure and HLA in healthy donors. TCRdb keeps only in-frame clones here, not all; method: immunoSEQ multiplex PCR. The table lists about 140,000 clones, just over 85% of them singletons, with roughly 7.7% in the top ten. The specimen was PBMCs. The receptors originated from a woman in her late teens or twenties in good health and CMV-seropositive.

This sequence joins TRBV9 and TRBJ2-5, with D possibly being TRBD1 (5 bases). The germline V gene encodes CDR1 SGDLS and CDR2 YYNGEE. Trimming stripped 3 bases from V and 2 bases from J, with 14 bases between. The CDR3 is made up of 15 amino acids. CDR3 DNA: TGTGCCAGCAGCGCCTACTCAGGGCGGCAAGAGACCCAGTACTTC. Protein sequence: CASSAYSGRQETQYF.

CDR3 residues: CASSFLAGGSSYEQYF. CDR3 DNA sequence: TGCGCCAGCAGCTTTCTAGCGGGGGGAAGCTCCTACGAGCAGTACTTC. The chain joins TRBV5-1 to TRBJ2-7; 11 bases are a match to TRBD2. The germline V gene has CDR1 SGHRS and CDR2 YFSETQ. The J segment lost 0 bases and the V segment lost 2 bases, leaving 4 bases of the junction unmatched. This CDR3 has 16 amino acids.

This chain joins TRBV10-2 and TRBJ1-5; D ambiguous. From germline, CDR1 is WSHSY and CDR2 SAAADI. With 6 bases removed from V and 7 bases from J, the gap between germline ends came to 13 bases. The CDR3 totals 13 residues. CDR3 nucleotides: TGCGCCAGCAGCCACGGTACGAGGCAGCCCCAGCATTTT. This sequence encodes CASSHGTRQPQHF.

To note about this clone: Distinct nucleotide sequences in the sample also encode this CDR3. The CDR3 coding sequence is TGCGCCAGCAGCTTGTATACAACTAACTATGGCTACACCTTC. Protein sequence: CASSLYTTNYGYTF. The chain carries TRBV5-1 and TRBJ1-2; D remains ambiguous. Trimming left V 1 base short and J 0 bases short, with 7 bases between. The CDR3 totals 14 residues. Germline V gene sequence: CDR1 SGHRS, CDR2 YFSETQ.

V is TRBV6-5 and J is TRBJ1-1; D gene ambiguous. V lost 0 bases and J lost 6, with 14 bases in between. There are 15 residues in the CDR3. Germline V gives CDR1 MNHEY, CDR2 SVGAGI. CDR3 residues: CASSYSKRGSAEAFF. The DNA for the CDR3 is TGTGCCAGCAGTTACTCGAAACGCGGGTCGGCTGAAGCTTTCTTT.

This clone was observed once. This chain joins TRBV5-4 and TRBJ1-1, with TRBD1 as a possible D gene (5 bases). CDR1 is SGHNT and CDR2 is YYREEE in the germline V gene (reference sequence). The V end lost 0 bases, the J end lost 5 bases, and 14 bases lay between the germline ends. This CDR3 comprises 15 residues. The DNA for the CDR3 is TGTGCCAGCAGCTTGGAGGCGGGACGGGAGACTGAAGCTTTCTTT. It translates to CASSLEAGRETEAFF.

As for this clone: The sample contains more than one DNA sequence encoding this CDR3. The J gene is TRBJ1-1, the V gene TRBV27; TRBD1 agrees at 7 bases. The CDR3 totals 14 residues. Per germline, CDR1 MNHEY and CDR2 SMNVEV (reference sequence). The V and J ends lost 2 bases and 1 base, in that order; junction bases with no gene match: 1. CDR3 amino acids: CASSLRQGNTEAFF. DNA for the CDR3: TGTGCCAGCAGTTTAAGACAGGGGAACACTGAAGCTTTCTTT.

This clone was observed a handful of times. The chain recombines TRBV21-1 with TRBJ1-6; the DNA was not used to check the table's D call, TRBD1. TRBV21-1 is classified as a pseudogene. There are 15 residues in the CDR3. The CDR3 nucleotides read TGTGCCAGCAGCAACAGGGTTATAAGGAATTCACCCCTCCACTTT. Translated, it gives CASSNRVIRNSPLHF.

V is TRBV5-1 and J is TRBJ2-2; the match to TRBD2 covers 7 bases. The V segment lost 2 bases and the J segment 6 bases; nucleotides outside the gene matches: 7. Germline V gene data show CDR1 as SGHRS and CDR2 as YFSETQ. The CDR3 runs to 15 residues. The CDR3 spells CASSFPLGGAGELFF. In DNA form, the CDR3 reads TGCGCCAGCAGCTTCCCCCTGGGAGGGGCCGGGGAGCTGTTTTTT.

This chain links TRBV4-3 with TRBJ1-5; the match to TRBD1 covers 8 bases. V shed 3 bases and J 4 bases; nucleotides not matched to a gene: 8. This CDR3 has 16 residues. CDR1 LGHNA and CDR2 YSLEER come from the germline V gene. The CDR3: CASSQDPGGLNQPQHF. CDR3 sequence (DNA): TGCGCCAGCAGCCAGGACCCAGGGGGCCTGAATCAGCCCCAGCATTTT.

The rearrangement joins TRBV11-2 to TRBJ1-1, with 11 nucleotides matching TRBD1. Germline CDR1 is SGHAT and CDR2 is FQNNGV. J gave up 7 bases and V 2 bases, and 3 bases lay outside the gene matches. The CDR3 loop spans 14 amino acids. The CDR3 sequence: CASSLSGQGVEAFF. The CDR3 DNA follows: TGTGCCAGCAGCTTATCGGGACAGGGGGTTGAAGCTTTCTTT.

The rearrangement uses TRBV10-1 and TRBJ2-7; 12 bases align to TRBD2. The germline V gene has CDR1 WNHNN and CDR2 SYGVQD (reference sequence). The CDR3 has 17 amino acids. Trimming cost V 6 bases and J 6 bases; bases outside gene matches: 15. The CDR3: CASRRGGPSGGAREQYF. The CDR3 coding sequence is TGCGCCAGCAGGAGAGGTGGGCCTAGCGGGGGGGCCCGCGAGCAGTACTTC.

The CDR3 is CATRLAGGLTDTQYF. In nucleotides, the CDR3 is TGTGCCACCCGACTAGCGGGGGGGCTCACAGATACGCAGTATTTT. This chain connects TRBV6-5 to TRBJ2-3, with 14 positions matching TRBD2. The CDR3 has 15 residues. V shed 10 bases, J shed 2 bases, and the junction held 5 bases outside the gene matches. Germline CDR1 reads MNHEY; CDR2 reads SVGAGI.

CDR3 sequence: CASRPDPSAGYNEQFF. In DNA form, the CDR3 reads TGCGCCAGCAGGCCTGACCCTAGCGCCGGTTACAATGAGCAGTTCTTC. The chain employs TRBV5-1 and TRBJ2-1; TRBD2 is a possible D gene (6 bases). CDR1 and CDR2 from the germline V gene are SGHRS and YFSETQ. This CDR3 has 16 amino acids. V dropped 5 bases and J dropped 4 bases, with 19 bases sitting between them.

This chain joins TRBV9 and TRBJ2-1, with 8 bases lining up with TRBD2. J was trimmed by 2 bases and V by 4 bases; bases with no gene match: 8. In germline, CDR1 is SGDLS, CDR2 YYNGEE. The CDR3 spans 16 residues. The CDR3 DNA reads as TGTGCCAGCAGCCCTAGTTCAGCGGGAGCCTACAATGAGCAGTTCTTC. Translating gives CASSPSSAGAYNEQFF.

The chain uses TRBV29-1 and TRBJ1-4; possibly TRBD1 for D (5 bases). This CDR3 is built from 15 residues. CDR1 and CDR2 from the germline V gene are SQVTM and ANQGSEA. Deletions cut 4 bases from V and 6 bases from J, with 18 bases between. Written as DNA, the CDR3 is TGCAGCGTTGCCCTGGCAGGGATTGCGGATGAAAAACTGTTTTTT. Amino acid sequence: CSVALAGIADEKLFF.

The chain links TRBV7-2 to TRBJ2-2, with 8 bases identical to TRBD1. Germline loops: CDR1 SGHTA, CDR2 FQGNSA. The CDR3 length is 17 residues. With 5 bases clipped from V and 3 bases from J, the junction kept 11 bases outside the gene matches. This CDR3 reads CASSRPSGQAYTGELFF. The CDR3 nucleotides read TGTGCCAGCAGCCGTCCCTCGGGACAGGCCTACACCGGGGAGCTGTTTTTT.

The chain is built from TRBV5-5 and TRBJ2-2; the D gene is possibly TRBD1 (6 bases). Germline lookup yields CDR1 SGHKS and CDR2 YYEKEE (reference sequence). V dropped 5 bases and J dropped 6 bases, with 14 bases sitting between them. The CDR3 covers 14 residues. The CDR3 coding sequence is TGTGCCAGCAGTTCTCAGGGGCATGCCGGGGAGCTGTTTTTT. This codes for CASSSQGHAGELFF.

The J gene is TRBJ2-5, the V gene TRBV7-9, with TRBD2 matching over 9 bases. Per germline, CDR1 SEHNR and CDR2 FQNEAQ (reference sequence). V lost 3 bases to trimming and J lost 5 bases; unmatched junction nucleotides: 7. The CDR3 loop spans 15 amino acids. CDR3 coding DNA: TGTGCCAGCAGCTTGCTAGCGGGAAGGGGGGAGACCCAGTACTTC. It specifies CASSLLAGRGETQYF.

Concerning this clone: The junction does not match germline at one end; this may be a read error. The chain has TRBV2 and TRBJ2-7, with D hard to call. The CDR3 covers 12 residues. The V gene's germline CDR1 is SNHLY and CDR2 FYNNEI. This chain's CDR3 is CASSEAQRRMGF. In DNA, the CDR3 is TGTGCCAGCAGTGAAGCGCAAAGGAGAATGGGCTTC.